The 8 T cell receptor beta chains reported below all come from one sample, sequenced in a study of blood T cell repertoires in COVID-19 (dated by TCRdb to the early 2020s). The library was prepared using the immunoSEQ multiplex PCR assay. TCRdb retrieved this table from immuneACCESS and kept in-frame rearrangements only. Not all clones are present; in checked studies, unresolved V genes account for under half, and no reason is known for the remainder. The sample table records approximately 300,000 clones; 85% of these occur just once. Of the sample, less than 4.5% falls within the top ten clones. The sequenced sample was peripheral blood. The origin of the receptors is a woman aged 45-60 years with active or convalescent COVID-19.

This clone came up a few times. The chain links TRBV9 to TRBJ2-3, with D tentatively TRBD2 (5 bases). Trimming shortened V by 0 bases and J by 3 bases, and 11 bases separated the two germline ends. Germline CDR1 reads SGDLS; CDR2 reads YYNGEE. The CDR3 covers 15 residues. CDR3 sequence reads: CASSVGGQKTDTQYF. The CDR3 DNA reads TGTGCCAGCAGCGTAGGAGGGCAGAAAACAGATACGCAGTATTTT.

The rearrangement uses TRBV4-2 and TRBJ2-7, with D perhaps matching TRBD2 (5 bases). This CDR3 spans 16 amino acids. In germline, CDR1 is LGHNA, CDR2 YNFKEQ. The germline V and J ends were trimmed by 1 base and 2 bases, with 15 bases remaining between them. The CDR3 bases are TGTGCCAGCAGCCAAGCGCTAGCCTTAAAAGCCTACGAGCAGTACTTC. This translates into CASSQALALKAYEQYF.

The chain couples TRBV11-2 to TRBJ1-2; TRBD1 agrees at 7 bases. V was clipped by 6 bases and J by 4 bases; unmatched bases: 5. The germline V gene encodes CDR1 SGHAT and CDR2 FQNNGV. The length of the CDR3 is 13 residues. As DNA, the CDR3 is TGTGCCAGCAGTAAGGGGGCCCGCTATGGCTACACCTTC. Its protein is CASSKGARYGYTF.

CDR3 protein: CAWIGHRQVLSGNTIYF. CDR3 sequence (DNA): TGTGCCTGGATAGGCCACAGGCAGGTTCTCTCTGGAAACACCATATATTTT. This chain connects TRBV30 to TRBJ1-3; tentative D call: TRBD1 (5 bases). The V end was cut by 4 bases, the J end by 0 bases, with 19 bases between. The CDR3 contains 17 residues. Germline V CDR1 and CDR2: GTSNPN, SVGIG (reference sequence).

V gene TRBV24-1 combines with J gene TRBJ1-1, with D possibly being TRBD1 (6 bases). Germline V lookup: CDR1 KGHDR, CDR2 SFDVKD. V lost 3 bases to trimming and J lost 3 bases, with 13 bases between them. This CDR3 is built from 15 residues. The CDR3 reads CATSDRQERHTEAFF. CDR3 in DNA: TGTGCCACCAGTGATAGACAGGAACGGCACACTGAAGCTTTCTTT.

This clone was detected only once. The CDR3 nucleotides are TGTGCCAGCAGTTTATTCCCCCCCCGACTAGCGGGAGTCCCAGATACGCAGTATTTT. Translating it yields CASSLFPPRLAGVPDTQYF. The rearrangement uses TRBV28 and TRBJ2-3; the match to TRBD2 covers 12 bases. V dropped 1 base and J dropped 4; count of bases not matched to a gene: 12. The CDR3 is 19 amino acids. From germline, CDR1 is MDHEN and CDR2 SYDVKM.

The rearrangement joins TRBV5-4 to TRBJ2-3; perhaps TRBD1 as D (6 bases). The CDR3 is 16 residues long. Looked up from germline, CDR1 is SGHNT and CDR2 is YYREEE (reference sequence). V was cut by 4 bases and J by 0 bases, with 15 bases left in between. The CDR3 sequence: CASSLRTDYSTDTQYF. The CDR3 DNA is TGTGCCAGCAGCCTCCGGACAGATTATAGCACAGATACGCAGTATTTT.

This clone showed up just once. The sample contains more than one DNA sequence encoding this CDR3. The chain couples TRBV12-3 or TRBV12-4 to TRBJ1-1; 7 bases line up with TRBD1. The CDR3 spans 13 residues. The V gene end was trimmed by 7 bases and the J gene end by 4 bases; junction bases not matched to a gene: 6. The CDR3 loop is CASIRTGGTEAFF. CDR3 bases: TGTGCCAGCATCCGGACAGGCGGCACTGAAGCTTTCTTT.